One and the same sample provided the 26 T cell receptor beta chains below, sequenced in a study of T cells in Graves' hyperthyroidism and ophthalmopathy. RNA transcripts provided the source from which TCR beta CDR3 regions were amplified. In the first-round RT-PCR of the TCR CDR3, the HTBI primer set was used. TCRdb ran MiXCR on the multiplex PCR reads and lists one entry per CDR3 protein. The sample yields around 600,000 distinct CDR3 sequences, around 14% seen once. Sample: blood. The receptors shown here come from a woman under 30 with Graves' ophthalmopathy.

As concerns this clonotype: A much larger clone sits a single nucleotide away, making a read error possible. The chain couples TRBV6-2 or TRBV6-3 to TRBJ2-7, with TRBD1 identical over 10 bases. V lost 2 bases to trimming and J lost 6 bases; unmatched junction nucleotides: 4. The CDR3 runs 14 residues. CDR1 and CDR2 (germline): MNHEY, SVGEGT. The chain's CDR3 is CASSYGTGAAEQYF. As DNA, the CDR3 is TGTGCCAGCAGTTACGGGACAGGGGCTGCCGAGCAGTACTTC.

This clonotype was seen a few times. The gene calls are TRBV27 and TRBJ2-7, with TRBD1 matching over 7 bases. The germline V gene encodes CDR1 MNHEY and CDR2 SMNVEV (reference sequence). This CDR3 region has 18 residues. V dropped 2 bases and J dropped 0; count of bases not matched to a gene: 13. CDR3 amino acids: CASSLNKGASSFSYEQYF. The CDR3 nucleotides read TGTGCCAGCAGTTTAAATAAGGGGGCTAGCAGCTTCTCCTACGAGCAGTACTTC.

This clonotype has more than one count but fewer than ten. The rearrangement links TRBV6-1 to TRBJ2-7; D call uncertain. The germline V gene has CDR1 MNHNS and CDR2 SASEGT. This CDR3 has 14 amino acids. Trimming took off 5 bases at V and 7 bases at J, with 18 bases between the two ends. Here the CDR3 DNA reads TGTGCCAGCAGTCCTAATGGACCCGGTGGAGAGCAGTACTTC. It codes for CASSPNGPGGEQYF.

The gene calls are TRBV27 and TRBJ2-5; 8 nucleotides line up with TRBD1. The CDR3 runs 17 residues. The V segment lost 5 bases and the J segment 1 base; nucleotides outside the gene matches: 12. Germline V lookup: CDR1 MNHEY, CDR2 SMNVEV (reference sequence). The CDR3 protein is CASSPGGRGRIQETQYF. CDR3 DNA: TGTGCCAGCAGTCCAGGGGGCAGGGGACGCATCCAAGAGACCCAGTACTTC.

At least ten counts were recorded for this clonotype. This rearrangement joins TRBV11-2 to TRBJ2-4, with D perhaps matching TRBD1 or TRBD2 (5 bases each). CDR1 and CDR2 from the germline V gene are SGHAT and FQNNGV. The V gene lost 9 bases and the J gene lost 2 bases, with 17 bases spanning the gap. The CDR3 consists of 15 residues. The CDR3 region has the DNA TGTGCCAGTAAGGGTTTTGAGGGGACCAAAAACATTCAGTACTTC. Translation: CASKGFEGTKNIQYF.

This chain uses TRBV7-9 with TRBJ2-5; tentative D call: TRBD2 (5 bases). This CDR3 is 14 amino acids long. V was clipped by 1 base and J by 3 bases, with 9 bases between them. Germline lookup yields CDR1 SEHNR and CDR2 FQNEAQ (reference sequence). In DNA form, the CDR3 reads TGTGCCAGCAGCTTAGGATGGCGGGAAGAGACCCAGTACTTC. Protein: CASSLGWREETQYF. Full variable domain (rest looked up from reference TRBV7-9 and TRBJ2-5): DTGVSQNPRHKITKRGQNVTFRCDPISEHNRLYWYRQTLGQGPEFLTYFQNEAQLEKSRLLSDRFSAERPKGSFSTLEIQRTEQGDSAMYLCASSLGWREETQYFGPGTRLLVL.

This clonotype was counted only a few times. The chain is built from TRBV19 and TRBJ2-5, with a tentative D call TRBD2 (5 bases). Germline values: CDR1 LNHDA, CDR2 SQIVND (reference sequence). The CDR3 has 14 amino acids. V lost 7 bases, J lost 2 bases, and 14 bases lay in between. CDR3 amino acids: CASTGGGFQETQYF. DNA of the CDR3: TGTGCCAGTACAGGAGGAGGTTTTCAAGAGACCCAGTACTTC.

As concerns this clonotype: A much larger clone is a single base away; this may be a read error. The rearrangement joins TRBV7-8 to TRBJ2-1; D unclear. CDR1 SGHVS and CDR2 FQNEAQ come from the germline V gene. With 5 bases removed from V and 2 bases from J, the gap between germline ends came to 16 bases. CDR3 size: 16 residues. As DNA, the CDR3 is TGTGCCAGCAGCCCCCCCGTAATGGGCCCCTACAATGAGCAGTTCTTC. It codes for CASSPPVMGPYNEQFF.

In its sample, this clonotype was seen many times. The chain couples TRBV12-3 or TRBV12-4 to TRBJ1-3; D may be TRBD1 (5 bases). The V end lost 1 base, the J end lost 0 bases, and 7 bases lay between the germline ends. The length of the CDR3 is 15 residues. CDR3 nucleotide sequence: TGTGCCAGCAGTTTAGGAGGGGCCTCTGGAAACACCATATATTTT. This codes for CASSLGGASGNTIYF.

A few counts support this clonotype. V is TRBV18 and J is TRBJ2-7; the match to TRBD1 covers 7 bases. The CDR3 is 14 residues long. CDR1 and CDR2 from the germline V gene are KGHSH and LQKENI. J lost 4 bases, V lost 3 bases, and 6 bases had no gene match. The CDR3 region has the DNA TGTGCCAGCTCACCGGGACAGTCAGGTTACGAGCAGTACTTC. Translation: CASSPGQSGYEQYF. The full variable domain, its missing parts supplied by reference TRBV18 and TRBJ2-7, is NAGVMQNPRHLVRRRGQEARLRCSPMKGHSHVYWYRQLPEEGLKFMVYLQKENIIDESGMPKERFSAEFPKEGPSILRIQQVVRGDSAAYFCASSPGQSGYEQYFGPGTRLTVT.

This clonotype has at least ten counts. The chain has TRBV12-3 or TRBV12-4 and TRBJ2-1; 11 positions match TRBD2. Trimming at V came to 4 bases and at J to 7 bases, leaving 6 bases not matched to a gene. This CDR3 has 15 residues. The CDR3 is CASSSQGLAVNEQFF. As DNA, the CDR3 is TGTGCCAGCAGTTCCCAGGGACTAGCGGTAAATGAGCAGTTCTTC.

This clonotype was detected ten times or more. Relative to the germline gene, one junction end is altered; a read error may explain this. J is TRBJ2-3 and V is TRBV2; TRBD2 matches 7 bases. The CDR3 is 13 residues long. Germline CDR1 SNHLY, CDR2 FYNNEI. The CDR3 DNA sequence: TGTGCCAGCGGTGAGGCTAGCGGAGATACGCAGTATTTT. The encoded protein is CASGEASGDTQYF. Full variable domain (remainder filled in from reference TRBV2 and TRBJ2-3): EPEVTQTPSHQVTQMGQEVILRCVPISNHLYFYWYRQILGQKVEFLVSFYNNEISEKSEIFDDQFSVERPDGSNFTLKIRSTKLEDSAMYFCASGEASGDTQYFGPGTRLTVL.

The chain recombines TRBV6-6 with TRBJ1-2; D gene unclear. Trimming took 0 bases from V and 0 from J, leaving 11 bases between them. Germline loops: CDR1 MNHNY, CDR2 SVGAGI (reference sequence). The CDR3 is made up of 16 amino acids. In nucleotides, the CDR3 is TGTGCCAGCAGTTACTCGATTACCCCTTCTAACTATGGCTACACCTTC. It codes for CASSYSITPSNYGYTF.

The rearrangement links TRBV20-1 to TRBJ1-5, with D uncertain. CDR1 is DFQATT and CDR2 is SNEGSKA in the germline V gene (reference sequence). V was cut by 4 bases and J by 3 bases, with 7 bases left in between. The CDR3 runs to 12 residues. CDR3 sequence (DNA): TGCAGTGCTATAGGGCACAATCAGCCCCAGCATTTT. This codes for CSAIGHNQPQHF.

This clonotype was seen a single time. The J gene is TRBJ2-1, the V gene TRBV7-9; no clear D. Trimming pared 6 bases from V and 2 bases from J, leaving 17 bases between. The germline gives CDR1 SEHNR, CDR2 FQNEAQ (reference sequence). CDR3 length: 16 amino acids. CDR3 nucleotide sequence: TGTGCCAGCAGTCAACGGTCCAGCAAACCCTACAATGAGCAGTTCTTC. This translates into CASSQRSSKPYNEQFF.

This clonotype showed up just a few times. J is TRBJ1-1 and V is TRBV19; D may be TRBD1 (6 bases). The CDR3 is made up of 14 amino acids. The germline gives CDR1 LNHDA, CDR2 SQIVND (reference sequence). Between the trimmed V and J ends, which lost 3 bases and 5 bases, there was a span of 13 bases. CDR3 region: CASSITTGPTEAFF. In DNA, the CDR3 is TGTGCCAGTAGTATCACGACAGGACCTACTGAAGCTTTCTTT.

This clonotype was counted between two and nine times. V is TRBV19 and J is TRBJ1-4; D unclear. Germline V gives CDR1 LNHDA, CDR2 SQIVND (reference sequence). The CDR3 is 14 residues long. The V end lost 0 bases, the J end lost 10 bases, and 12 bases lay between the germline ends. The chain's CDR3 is CASSIEGRGAKLFF. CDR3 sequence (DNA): TGTGCCAGTAGTATAGAGGGCAGAGGTGCAAAACTGTTTTTT.

The CDR3 nucleotides read TGCAGTGCCTCGAGCCAGGGCCCCTATCCCCTCCACTTT. This sequence encodes CSASSQGPYPLHF. V and J are TRBV20-1 and TRBJ1-6; possible D gene TRBD1, 5 bases. Germline-derived CDR1 and CDR2 are DFQATT and SNEGSKA (reference sequence). This CDR3 contains 13 residues. V lost 6 bases, J lost 13 bases, and 19 bases lay in between.

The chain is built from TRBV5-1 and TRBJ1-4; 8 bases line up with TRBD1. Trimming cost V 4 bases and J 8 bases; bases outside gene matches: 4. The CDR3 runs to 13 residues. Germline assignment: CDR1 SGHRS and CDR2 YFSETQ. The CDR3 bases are TGCGCCAGCAGCCCCCGGACAGGGGAAAAACTGTTTTTT. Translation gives CASSPRTGEKLFF.

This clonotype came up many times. DNA for the CDR3: TGTGCCAGCAGCTCGATGACAGGGGCGGGGGAGCAGTACTTC. It codes for CASSSMTGAGEQYF. The V call is TRBV7-2, the J call TRBJ2-7; 8 nucleotides match TRBD1. V was pared by 4 bases and J by 7 bases, with 9 bases of the junction left unmatched. Germline CDR1 SGHTA, CDR2 FQGNSA. This CDR3 has 14 residues.

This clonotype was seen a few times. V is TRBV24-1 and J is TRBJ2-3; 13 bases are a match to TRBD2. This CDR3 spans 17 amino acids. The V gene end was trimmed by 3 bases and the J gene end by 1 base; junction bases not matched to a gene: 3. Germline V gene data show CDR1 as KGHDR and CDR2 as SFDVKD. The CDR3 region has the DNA TGTGCCACCAGTGATCCGGGACTAGCGGGACGCACAGATACGCAGTATTTT. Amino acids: CATSDPGLAGRTDTQYF.

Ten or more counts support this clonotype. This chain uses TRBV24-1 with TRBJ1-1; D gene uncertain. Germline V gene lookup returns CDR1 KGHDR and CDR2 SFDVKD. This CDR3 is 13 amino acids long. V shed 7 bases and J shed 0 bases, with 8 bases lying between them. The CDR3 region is CATRRQLNTEAFF. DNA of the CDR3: TGTGCCACCAGGAGGCAGCTGAACACTGAAGCTTTCTTT.

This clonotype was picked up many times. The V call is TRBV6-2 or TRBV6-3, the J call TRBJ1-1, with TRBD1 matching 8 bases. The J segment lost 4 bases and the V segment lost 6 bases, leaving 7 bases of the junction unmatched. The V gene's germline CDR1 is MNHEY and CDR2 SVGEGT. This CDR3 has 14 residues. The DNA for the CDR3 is TGTGCCAGCAGCCTGACAGGGGAAGTCACTGAAGCTTTCTTT. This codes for CASSLTGEVTEAFF.

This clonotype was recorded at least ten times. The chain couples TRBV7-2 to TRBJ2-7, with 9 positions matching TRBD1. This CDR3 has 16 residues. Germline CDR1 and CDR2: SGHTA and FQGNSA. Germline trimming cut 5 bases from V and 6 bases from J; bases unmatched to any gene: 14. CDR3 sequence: CASSRSSGTGIFEQYF. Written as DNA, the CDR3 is TGTGCCAGCAGCCGTAGTTCCGGGACAGGGATTTTCGAGCAGTACTTC.

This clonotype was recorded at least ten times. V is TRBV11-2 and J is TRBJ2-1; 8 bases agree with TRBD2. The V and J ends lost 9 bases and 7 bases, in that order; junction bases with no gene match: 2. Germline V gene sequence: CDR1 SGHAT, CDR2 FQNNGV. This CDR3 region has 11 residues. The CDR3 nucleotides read TGTGCCAGTGAGCGGGAGAATGAGCAGTTCTTC. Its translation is CASERENEQFF.

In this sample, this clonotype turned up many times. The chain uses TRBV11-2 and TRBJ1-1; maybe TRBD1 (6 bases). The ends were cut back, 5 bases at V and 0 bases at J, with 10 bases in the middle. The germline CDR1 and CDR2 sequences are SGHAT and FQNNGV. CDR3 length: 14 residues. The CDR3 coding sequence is TGTGCCAGCAGCAGGGGGGCGTTGAACACTGAAGCTTTCTTT. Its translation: CASSRGALNTEAFF.